The 17 T cell receptor beta chains below come from one sample, sequenced in a study of T cells after yellow fever vaccination. TCRdb passed the 5' RACE reads through MiXCR, listing each CDR3 protein once. The sample lists 300,000 to 400,000 distinct CDR3 sequences, over 8% seen once, with approximately 19% in the top ten. Sequencing was performed on PBMCs, taken on the day of the first yellow fever vaccination. The receptors here all came from a man younger than 35 who received the YFV17D yellow fever vaccine.

This clonotype was seen more than once but under ten times. V is TRBV27 and J is TRBJ2-7; no firm D call. Germline V gene sequence: CDR1 MNHEY, CDR2 SMNVEV (reference sequence). Trimming removed 3 bases at V and 5 bases at J, with 14 bases between. This CDR3 is 14 amino acids long. CDR3 DNA: TGTGCCAGCAGTTTGGTGGGTACGGCGGACGAGCAGTACTTC. Encoded protein: CASSLVGTADEQYF.

This clonotype was seen a handful of times. This sequence joins TRBV5-1 and TRBJ2-7; D remains ambiguous. Germline CDR1 SGHRS, CDR2 YFSETQ. The CDR3 runs 14 residues. Deletions cut 0 bases from V and 4 bases from J, with 11 bases between. CDR3 amino acids: CASSLDGSEYEQYF. DNA for the CDR3: TGCGCCAGCAGCTTGGATGGCTCGGAATACGAGCAGTACTTC.

The chain recombines TRBV18 with TRBJ2-2, with D possibly being TRBD2 (7 bases). In germline, CDR1 is KGHSH, CDR2 LQKENI. Trimming took 0 bases from V and 7 from J, leaving 15 bases between them. The CDR3 runs 16 residues. CDR3 in DNA: TGTGCCAGCTCACCACCTCGTCGGGGGGCTGACGGGGAGCTGTTTTTT. Protein: CASSPPRRGADGELFF.

The chain uses TRBV5-6 and TRBJ2-5; D perhaps matches TRBD1 (6 bases). Germline loops: CDR1 SGHDT, CDR2 YYEEEE. CDR3 length equals 14 residues. Trimming took 4 bases from V and 0 from J, leaving 10 bases between them. Here the CDR3 reads CASSGGTYQETQYF. The CDR3 nucleotides are TGTGCCAGCAGCGGTGGGACATACCAAGAGACCCAGTACTTC.

In its sample, this clonotype was seen many times. The chain links TRBV7-2 to TRBJ2-1; D gene unclear. Germline values: CDR1 SGHTA, CDR2 FQGNSA. There are 12 residues in the CDR3. V lost 5 bases, J lost 7 bases, and 9 bases lay in between. CDR3 sequence (DNA): TGTGCCAGCAGCCCGCAGGAGAATGAGCAGTTCTTC. As protein: CASSPQENEQFF.

This clonotype was detected a few times. The chain combines TRBV3-1 with TRBJ2-1; a weak D match, TRBD2 (7 bases). This CDR3 comprises 19 residues. Germline V CDR1 and CDR2: LGHDT, YNNKEL (reference sequence). Deletions cut 1 base from V and 2 bases from J, with 21 bases between. CDR3 region: CASSQAGAAGGGPYNEQFF. CDR3 nucleotide sequence: TGTGCCAGCAGCCAAGCCGGGGCCGCGGGCGGGGGCCCCTACAATGAGCAGTTCTTC.

This clonotype was detected only a few times. The chain carries TRBV6-2 or TRBV6-3 and TRBJ1-5; D gene uncertain. Germline V gene sequence: CDR1 MNHEY, CDR2 SVGEGT. V was cut by 4 bases and J by 6 bases, with 13 bases left in between. The CDR3 is 14 amino acids. DNA of the CDR3: TGTGCCAGCAGTTGGATTATAGAAGGTCAGCCCCAGCATTTT. This gives the protein CASSWIIEGQPQHF.

The table lists this clonotype with many counts. The genes are TRBV4-3 and TRBJ1-6; D call uncertain. Trimming shortened V by 0 bases and J by 4 bases, and 7 bases separated the two germline ends. From germline, CDR1 is LGHNA and CDR2 YSLEER. The CDR3 has 15 residues. The CDR3 spells CASSQDAAYNSPLHF. In nucleotides, the CDR3 is TGCGCCAGCAGCCAAGATGCCGCTTATAATTCACCCCTCCACTTT.

The CDR3 DNA follows: TGTGCCAGCGTGTCTAGGGGAAACACCATATATTTT. This translates into CASVSRGNTIYF. The V gene is TRBV6-5, the J gene TRBJ1-3; the D is unclear. The CDR3 runs to 12 residues. Germline CDR1 reads MNHEY; CDR2 reads SVGAGI. The germline V and J ends were trimmed by 8 bases and 4 bases, with 9 bases remaining between them.

This clonotype was seen a handful of times. V is TRBV5-1 and J is TRBJ2-2; 8 positions match TRBD1. CDR1 and CDR2 (germline): SGHRS, YFSETQ. V gave up 4 bases and J gave up 3 bases; unmatched junction bases: 8. There are 16 residues in the CDR3. CDR3 DNA sequence: TGCGCCAGCAGCAATACCCCACAGGGGGACACCGGGGAGCTGTTTTTT. It translates to CASSNTPQGDTGELFF.

In this sample, this clonotype turned up a few times. The rearrangement links TRBV7-9 to TRBJ1-2, with D tentatively TRBD1 (5 bases). The germline V and J ends were trimmed by 1 base and 9 bases, with 18 bases remaining between them. Germline values: CDR1 SEHNR, CDR2 FQNEAQ (reference sequence). The CDR3 loop spans 15 amino acids. CDR3 loop: CASSLVSPRVRSYTF. In DNA, the CDR3 is TGTGCCAGCAGCTTAGTGTCTCCCAGGGTTAGGAGCTACACCTTC.

The chain links TRBV4-1 to TRBJ1-6; D is possibly TRBD1 (5 bases). This CDR3 is built from 15 residues. The germline V and J ends were trimmed by 1 base and 7 bases, with 11 bases remaining between them. CDR1 and CDR2 from the germline V gene are MGHRA and YSYEKL. Here the CDR3 DNA reads TGCGCCAGCAGCCAAGTAGGGCAGGGAAATTCACCCCTCCACTTT. Protein product: CASSQVGQGNSPLHF.

As for this clonotype: A much larger clone is a single base away; this may be a read error. V is TRBV28 and J is TRBJ2-3, with 9 bases identical to TRBD1. Germline V gene sequence: CDR1 MDHEN, CDR2 SYDVKM. V was pared by 10 bases and J by 0 bases, with 8 bases of the junction left unmatched. CDR3 size: 15 residues. The CDR3 DNA reads TGTGCCATCACATCCGGGACAGGGAGCACAGATACGCAGTATTTT. It translates to CAITSGTGSTDTQYF.

This clonotype was recorded many times. The rearrangement joins TRBV30 to TRBJ2-3, with 7 bases fitting TRBD1. This CDR3 is built from 13 residues. After removal of 3 bases from V and 2 bases from J, the junction contained 2 bases not matched to a gene. Germline V lookup: CDR1 GTSNPN, CDR2 SVGIG (reference sequence). The CDR3: CAWRGQSTDTQYF. CDR3 nucleotide sequence: TGTGCCTGGAGGGGACAGTCCACAGATACGCAGTATTTT.

This clonotype has only a few counts. V is TRBV7-9 and J is TRBJ2-3, with D unclear. V gave up 5 bases and J gave up 5 bases, with 14 bases separating them. The CDR3 is 14 residues long. Germline CDR1 and CDR2: SEHNR and FQNEAQ (reference sequence). In DNA form, the CDR3 reads TGTGCCAGCAGCCTGCAGGTCGTAGGAGATACGCAGTATTTT. Protein sequence: CASSLQVVGDTQYF. The variable domain in full, with the rest retrieved from reference TRBV7-9 and TRBJ2-3, is DTGVSQNPRHKITKRGQNVTFRCDPISEHNRLYWYRQTLGQGPEFLTYFQNEAQLEKSRLLSDRFSAERPKGSFSTLEIQRTEQGDSAMYLCASSLQVVGDTQYFGPGTRLTVL.

The genes are TRBV5-1 and TRBJ1-1; 9 nucleotides match TRBD1. In germline, CDR1 is SGHRS, CDR2 YFSETQ. The CDR3 sequence is 16 residues long. V lost 3 bases, J lost 4 bases, and 10 bases stayed unmatched. This CDR3 reads CASSSTTGQGRTEAFF. Written as DNA, the CDR3 is TGCGCCAGCAGCTCGACCACGGGACAGGGCCGCACTGAAGCTTTCTTT.

The CDR3 loop reads CASSFQTSTDTQYF. The CDR3 DNA follows: TGTGCCAGCAGCTTTCAGACTAGCACAGATACGCAGTATTTT. This chain links TRBV7-6 with TRBJ2-3, with D hard to call. This CDR3 has 14 residues. Trimming left V 3 bases short and J 0 bases short, with 7 bases between. Looked up from germline, CDR1 is SGHVS and CDR2 is FNYEAQ.